This T cell receptor (beta chain) is from a study of T cell responses to AZD1222 COVID-19 vaccine. Study details: Timing groups of about 4 and about 12 weeks for second doses were pooled.

A note on this clone: Its cognate antigen is unknown.

The V gene end was trimmed by 4 bases and the J gene end by 2 bases; junction bases not matched to a gene: 11. Looked up from germline, CDR1 is LNHNV and CDR2 is YYDKDF (reference sequence). This CDR3 region has 16 residues. Clones were read by immunoSEQ multiplex PCR, and TCRdb kept only the in-frame ones, dropping some. The data show about 120,000 clones, roughly 90% seen once. Study-level findings and limits: Nearly half of spike-specific TCRs reportedly target variant regions that are unmutated in the B.1.351 and B.1.1.7 variants. Baseline seropositivity characterized only 5 to 7 AZD1222 recipients. Donors, mostly white British, included more females; clonal diversity was possibly underestimated.

The receptor was derived from an adult in good health. The genes are TRBV15 and TRBJ2-7; 7 nucleotides agree with TRBD1. The input for sequencing was peripheral blood, taken on day 0 of AZD1222 vaccination. The CDR3 spells CATSTSPRTGTYEQYF. The CDR3 DNA sequence: TGTGCCACCAGCACCTCACCCCGGACAGGAACCTACGAGCAGTACTTC.